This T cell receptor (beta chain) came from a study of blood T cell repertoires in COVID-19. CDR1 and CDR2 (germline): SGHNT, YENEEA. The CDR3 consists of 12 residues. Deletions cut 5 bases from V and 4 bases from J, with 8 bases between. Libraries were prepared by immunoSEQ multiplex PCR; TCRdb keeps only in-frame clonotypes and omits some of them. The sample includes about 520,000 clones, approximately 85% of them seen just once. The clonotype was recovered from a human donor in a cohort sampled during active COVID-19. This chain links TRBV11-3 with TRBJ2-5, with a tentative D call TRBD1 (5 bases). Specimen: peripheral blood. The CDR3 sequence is CASSLGLETQYF. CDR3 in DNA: TGTGCCAGCAGCCTGGGGCTAGAGACCCAGTACTTC. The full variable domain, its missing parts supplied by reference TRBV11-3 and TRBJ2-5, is EAGVVQSPRYKIIEKKQPVAFWCNPISGHNTLYWYLQNLGQGPELLIRYENEEAVDDSQLPKDRFSAERLKGVDSTLKIQPAELGDSAVYLCASSLGLETQYFGPGTRLLVL.